This TCR beta chain was captured in a study of T cells in Graves' hyperthyroidism and ophthalmopathy. The investigators amplified TCR beta CDR3 regions from RNA transcripts. HTBI primers were the set used in a first-round RT-PCR of the TCR CDR3. TCRdb redid the calling of the multiplex PCR reads with MiXCR, one entry per CDR3 protein. The profile shows about 540,000 distinct CDR3 sequences, around 46% of them singletons. After removal of 5 bases from V and 9 bases from J, the junction contained 4 bases not matched to a gene. Germline-derived CDR1 and CDR2 are KGHDR and SFDVKD. The CDR3 has 15 amino acids.

This chain links TRBV24-1 with TRBJ2-1; 15 bases are shared with TRBD2. Sequenced: peripheral blood or thyroid tissue (not recorded which). This TCR came from a woman aged 18-29 years with Graves' hyperthyroidism. CDR3: CATSGGLAGGFEQFF. CDR3 bases: TGTGCCACCAGTGGGGGACTAGCGGGAGGATTTGAGCAGTTCTTC.